This T cell receptor (beta chain) appears in the sequencing data of a study of blood T cell repertoires in COVID-19 (dated by TCRdb to 2020 to 2022). With respect to the entire study: Samples covering the acute and convalescent phases of COVID-19 were provided by collaborators in the United States, Italy and Spain. The prospective study material was composed of cDNA or gDNA derived from T cells, B-cell-depleted T cells, or PBMCs. HLA class I and class II types, where available, came from metadata supplied by the sample provider rather than from assay-based typing. Sample metadata almost always included a de-identified subject ID, COVID-19 status, age in years and sex. The samples were drawn from the first 160 participants of the ongoing ImmuneRACE study and from more than 1,000 subjects provided by 6 global collaborators. The repertoires were released in a freely available public database intended as a resource for research on the immune response to SARS-CoV-2. Deeply sampled blood TCRbeta repertoires from subjects exposed to, actively infected with, or recovered from COVID-19 were included in the dataset. What the research found in general, with its limitations: How much clinical and demographic metadata was included differed by source and by participant, and the metadata was provided uncurated.

The collaborating institutions used their own protocols to collect whole blood in K2EDTA tubes. For TCRbeta analysis, collaborators shipped samples as frozen whole blood, isolated PBMCs, or DNA extracted from either of those sample types. TCRbeta CDR3 regions were amplified from genomic DNA by means of the immunoSEQ Assay, a bias-controlled multiplex PCR. In the authors' own workflow: Nucleated cell counts per sample were estimated from amplification of reference gene primers within the assay. To quantify the absolute abundance of each unique TCRbeta CDR3 rearrangement, sequence reads were collapsed and filtered. Productive Simpson clonality was computed per sample as the square root of Simpson's diversity index over productive rearrangements. TCRdb obtained this table from immuneACCESS and retained in-frame rearrangements with V and J assigned. These tables miss some clones; where compared with another copy, unresolved V genes account for less than half of the shortfall, and the remainder is unexplained. V and J calls plus clone size are reproduced from that table; the DNA served to infer D and trimming. Across this sample there are tens of thousands of clones, with about nine tenths seen only once. Together, the top ten hold approximately 3.7% of the sample.

This clone has more than one count but fewer than ten. This clone's antigen is unknown. The input lacks base qualities; no much larger clone sits a single base away. From V the trimming removes 5 bases and from J it removes 5 bases, while the gene matches leave 5 bases of the junction unaccounted for. As encoded in the germline V gene, CDR1 is KGHSH while CDR2 is LQKENI. The CDR3 contains 16 residues, cysteine and phenylalanine counted. Just CDR3 DNA is preserved here, 48 bases in frame from base 1. The rearranged chain carries TRBV18 and TRBJ2-1; 14 bases in the junction line up with TRBD2. The specimen was peripheral blood. The clonotype originates from a man in his 60s with acute or convalescent COVID-19. The DNA sequence reads TGTGCCAGCTCAAGGGGACTAGCGGGGGCCAACAATGAGCAGTTCTTC. The encoded protein is CASSRGLAGANNEQFF.